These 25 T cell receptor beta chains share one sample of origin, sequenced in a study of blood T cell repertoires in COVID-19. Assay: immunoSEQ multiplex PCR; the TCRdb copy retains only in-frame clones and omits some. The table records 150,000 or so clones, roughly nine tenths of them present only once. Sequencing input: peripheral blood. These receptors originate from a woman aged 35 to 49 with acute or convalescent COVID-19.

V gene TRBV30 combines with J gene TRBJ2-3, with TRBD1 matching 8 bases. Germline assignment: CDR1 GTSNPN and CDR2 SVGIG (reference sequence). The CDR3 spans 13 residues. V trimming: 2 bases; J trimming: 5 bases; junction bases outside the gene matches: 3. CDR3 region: CAWSFGQGDTQYF. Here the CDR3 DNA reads TGTGCCTGGAGTTTCGGACAGGGAGATACGCAGTATTTT.

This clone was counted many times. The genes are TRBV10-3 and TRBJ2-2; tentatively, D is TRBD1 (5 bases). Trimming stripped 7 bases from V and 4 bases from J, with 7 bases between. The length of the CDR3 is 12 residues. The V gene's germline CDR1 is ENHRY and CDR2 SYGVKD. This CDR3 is CAIIDSTGELFF. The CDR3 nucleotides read TGTGCCATCATAGACAGCACCGGGGAGCTGTTTTTT.

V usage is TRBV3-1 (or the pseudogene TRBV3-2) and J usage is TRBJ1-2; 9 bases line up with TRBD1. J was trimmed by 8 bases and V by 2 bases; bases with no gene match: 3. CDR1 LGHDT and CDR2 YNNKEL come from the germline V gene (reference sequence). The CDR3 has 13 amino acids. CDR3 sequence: CASSQRQGGGYTF. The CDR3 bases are TGTGCCAGCAGCCAAAGACAGGGGGGCGGCTACACCTTC.

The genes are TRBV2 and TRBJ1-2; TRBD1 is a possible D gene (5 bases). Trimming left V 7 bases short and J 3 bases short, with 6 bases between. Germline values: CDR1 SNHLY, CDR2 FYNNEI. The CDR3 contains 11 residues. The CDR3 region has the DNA TGTGCCAGCACACAGGACTATGGCTACACCTTC. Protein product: CASTQDYGYTF. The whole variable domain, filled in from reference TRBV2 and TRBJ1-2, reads EPEVTQTPSHQVTQMGQEVILRCVPISNHLYFYWYRQILGQKVEFLVSFYNNEISEKSEIFDDQFSVERPDGSNFTLKIRSTKLEDSAMYFCASTQDYGYTFGSGTRLTVV.

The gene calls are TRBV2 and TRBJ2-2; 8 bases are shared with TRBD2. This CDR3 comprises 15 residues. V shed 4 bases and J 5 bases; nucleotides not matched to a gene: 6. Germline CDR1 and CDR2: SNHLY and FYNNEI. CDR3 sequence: CASSASGWTTGELFF. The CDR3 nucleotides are TGTGCCAGCAGTGCTAGCGGGTGGACGACCGGGGAGCTGTTTTTT. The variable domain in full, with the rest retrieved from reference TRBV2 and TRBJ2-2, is EPEVTQTPSHQVTQMGQEVILRCVPISNHLYFYWYRQILGQKVEFLVSFYNNEISEKSEIFDDQFSVERPDGSNFTLKIRSTKLEDSAMYFCASSASGWTTGELFFGEGSRLTVL.

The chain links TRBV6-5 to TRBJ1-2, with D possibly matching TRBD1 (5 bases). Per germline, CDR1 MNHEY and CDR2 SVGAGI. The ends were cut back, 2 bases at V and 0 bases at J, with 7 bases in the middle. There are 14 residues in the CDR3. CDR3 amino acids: CASSYDRSNYGYTF. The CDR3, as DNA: TGTGCCAGCAGTTACGACAGATCTAACTATGGCTACACCTTC.

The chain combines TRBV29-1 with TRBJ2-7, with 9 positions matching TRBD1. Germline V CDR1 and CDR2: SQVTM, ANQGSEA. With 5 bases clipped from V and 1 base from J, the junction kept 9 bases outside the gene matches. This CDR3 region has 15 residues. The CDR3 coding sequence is TGCAGCGTTATGACAGGGGGTTCGTTGTCCTACGAGCAGTACTTC. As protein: CSVMTGGSLSYEQYF.

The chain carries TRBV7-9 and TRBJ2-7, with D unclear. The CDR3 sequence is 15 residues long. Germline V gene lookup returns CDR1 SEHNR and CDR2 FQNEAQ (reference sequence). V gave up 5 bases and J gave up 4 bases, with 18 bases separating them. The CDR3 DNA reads TGTGCCAGCAGCCCCGATGGGCCATCCATTTACGAGCAGTACTTC. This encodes CASSPDGPSIYEQYF.

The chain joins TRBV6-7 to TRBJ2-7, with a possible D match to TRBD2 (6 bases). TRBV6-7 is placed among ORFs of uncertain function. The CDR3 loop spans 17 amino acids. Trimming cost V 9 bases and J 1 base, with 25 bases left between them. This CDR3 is CARNPIEGLAMSYEQYF. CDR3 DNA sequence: TGTGCCAGGAATCCTATCGAGGGGCTAGCGATGTCCTACGAGCAGTACTTC.

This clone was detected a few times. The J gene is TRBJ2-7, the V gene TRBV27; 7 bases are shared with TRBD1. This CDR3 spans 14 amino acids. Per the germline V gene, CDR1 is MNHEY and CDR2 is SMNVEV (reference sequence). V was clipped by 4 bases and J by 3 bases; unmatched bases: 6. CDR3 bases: TGTGCCAGCAGTTCGCTAGGACAGGTCTACGAGCAGTACTTC. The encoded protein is CASSSLGQVYEQYF.

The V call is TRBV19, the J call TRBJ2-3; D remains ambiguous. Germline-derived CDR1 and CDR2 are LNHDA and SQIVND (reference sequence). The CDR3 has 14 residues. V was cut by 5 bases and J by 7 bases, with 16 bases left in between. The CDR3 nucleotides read TGTGCCAGTAGTCAAAAGCTGTCGTTGCATACGCAGTATTTT. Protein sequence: CASSQKLSLHTQYF.

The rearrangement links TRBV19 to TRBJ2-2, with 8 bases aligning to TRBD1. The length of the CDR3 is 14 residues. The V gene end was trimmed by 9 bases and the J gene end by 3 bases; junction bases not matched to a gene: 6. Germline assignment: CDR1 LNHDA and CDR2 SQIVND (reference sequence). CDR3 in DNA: TGTGCCAGCAAGACAGGGGAGGACACCGGGGAGCTGTTTTTT. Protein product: CASKTGEDTGELFF.

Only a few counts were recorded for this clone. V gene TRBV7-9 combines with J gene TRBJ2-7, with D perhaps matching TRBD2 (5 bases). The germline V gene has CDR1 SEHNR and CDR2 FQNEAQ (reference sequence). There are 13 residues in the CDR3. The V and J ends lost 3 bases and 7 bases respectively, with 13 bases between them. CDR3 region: CASSFEGRGEQYF. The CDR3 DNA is TGTGCCAGCAGCTTCGAGGGCCGCGGGGAGCAGTACTTC.

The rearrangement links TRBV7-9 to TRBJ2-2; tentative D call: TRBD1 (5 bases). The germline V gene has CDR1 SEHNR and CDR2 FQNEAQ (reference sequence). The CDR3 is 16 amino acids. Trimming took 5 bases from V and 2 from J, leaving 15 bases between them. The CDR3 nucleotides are TGTGCCAGCAGCCTTGGACACGAAATTAACACCGGGGAGCTGTTTTTT. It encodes CASSLGHEINTGELFF.

DNA for the CDR3: TGTGCCAGCGGCACACAGGGGCTTACTAATGAAAAACTGTTTTTT. Translated: CASGTQGLTNEKLFF. The chain is built from TRBV18 and TRBJ1-4, with TRBD1 matching over 7 bases. CDR1 and CDR2 from the germline V gene are KGHSH and LQKENI. This CDR3 has 15 amino acids. V gave up 8 bases and J gave up 2 bases; unmatched junction bases: 8.

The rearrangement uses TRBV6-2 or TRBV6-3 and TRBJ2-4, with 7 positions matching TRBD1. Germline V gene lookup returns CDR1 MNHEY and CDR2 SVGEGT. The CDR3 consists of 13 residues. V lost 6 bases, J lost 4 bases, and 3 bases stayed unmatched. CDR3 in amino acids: CASSPGGKNIQYF. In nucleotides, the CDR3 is TGTGCCAGCAGCCCAGGGGGTAAAAACATTCAGTACTTC.

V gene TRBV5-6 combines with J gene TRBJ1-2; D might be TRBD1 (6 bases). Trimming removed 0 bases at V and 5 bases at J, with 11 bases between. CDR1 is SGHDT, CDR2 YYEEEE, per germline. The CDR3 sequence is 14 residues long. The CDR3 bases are TGTGCCAGCAGCTTGGTACAGGGTACATATGGCTACACCTTC. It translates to CASSLVQGTYGYTF.

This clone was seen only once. The CDR3 sequence is CASSFVQGRSYNEQFF. CDR3 sequence (DNA): TGTGCCAGCAGCTTCGTACAGGGGAGGTCCTACAATGAGCAGTTCTTC. This rearrangement joins TRBV7-9 to TRBJ2-1; maybe TRBD1 (7 bases). The germline V and J ends were trimmed by 3 bases and 1 base, with 13 bases remaining between them. The CDR3 is 16 residues long. Germline V CDR1 and CDR2: SEHNR, FQNEAQ (reference sequence).

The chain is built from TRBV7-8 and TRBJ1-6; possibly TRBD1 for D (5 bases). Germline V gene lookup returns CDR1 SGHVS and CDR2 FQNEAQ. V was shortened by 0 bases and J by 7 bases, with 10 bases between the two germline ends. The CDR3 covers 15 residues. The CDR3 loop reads CASSLATVGNSPLHF. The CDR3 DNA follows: TGTGCCAGCAGCTTAGCGACAGTAGGGAATTCACCCCTCCACTTT.

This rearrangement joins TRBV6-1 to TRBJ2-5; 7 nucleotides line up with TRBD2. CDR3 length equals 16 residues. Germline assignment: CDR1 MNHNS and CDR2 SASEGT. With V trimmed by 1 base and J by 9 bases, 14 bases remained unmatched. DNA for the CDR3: TGTGCCAGCAGTGAAGTTCGGGATTATCGGGGGGAGGCCCAGTACTTC. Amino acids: CASSEVRDYRGEAQYF.

The CDR3 loop is CASRRGGFSTDTQYF. Here the CDR3 DNA reads TGTGCCAGCAGACGAGGGGGCTTCTCCACAGATACGCAGTATTTT. The rearrangement uses TRBV3-1 (or the pseudogene TRBV3-2) and TRBJ2-3; the match to TRBD1 covers 7 bases. This CDR3 spans 15 amino acids. Germline V gene sequence: CDR1 LGHDT, CDR2 YNNKEL (reference sequence). V lost 6 bases to trimming and J lost 2 bases; unmatched junction nucleotides: 8.

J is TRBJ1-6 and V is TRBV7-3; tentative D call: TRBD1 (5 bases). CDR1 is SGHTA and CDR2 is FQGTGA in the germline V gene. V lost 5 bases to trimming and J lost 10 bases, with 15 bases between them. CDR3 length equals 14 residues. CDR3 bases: TGTGCCAGCAGCCTAAGCAGGGCCCAATCACCCCTCCACTTT. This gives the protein CASSLSRAQSPLHF. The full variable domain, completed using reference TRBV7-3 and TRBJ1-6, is GAGVSQTPSNKVTEKGKYVELRCDPISGHTALYWYRQSLGQGPEFLIYFQGTGAADDSGLPNDRFFAVRPEGSVSTLKIQRTERGDSAVYLCASSLSRAQSPLHFGNGTRLTVT.

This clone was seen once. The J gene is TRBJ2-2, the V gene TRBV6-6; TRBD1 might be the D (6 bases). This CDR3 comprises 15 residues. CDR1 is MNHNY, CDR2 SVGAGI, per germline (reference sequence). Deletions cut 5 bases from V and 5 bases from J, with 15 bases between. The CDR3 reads CASSKATGQTGELFF. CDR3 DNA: TGTGCCAGCAGTAAGGCCACCGGACAGACCGGGGAGCTGTTTTTT.

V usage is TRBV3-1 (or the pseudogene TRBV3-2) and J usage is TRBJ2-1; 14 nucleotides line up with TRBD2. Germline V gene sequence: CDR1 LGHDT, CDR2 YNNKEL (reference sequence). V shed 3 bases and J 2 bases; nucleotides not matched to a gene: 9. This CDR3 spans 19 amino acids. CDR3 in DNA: TGTGCCAGCAGCCAGACGGGACTAGCGGGGGAAATGCCCTACAATGAGCAGTTCTTC. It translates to CASSQTGLAGEMPYNEQFF.

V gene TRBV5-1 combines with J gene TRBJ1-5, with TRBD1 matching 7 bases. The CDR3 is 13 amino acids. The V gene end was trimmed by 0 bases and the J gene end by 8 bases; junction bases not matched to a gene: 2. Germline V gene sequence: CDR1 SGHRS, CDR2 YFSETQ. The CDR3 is CASSLEGTEPQHF. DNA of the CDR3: TGCGCCAGCAGCTTGGAGGGGACAGAGCCCCAGCATTTT.